Sequencing of this T cell receptor (beta chain) was carried out in a study of T cell repertoires in cytomegalovirus infection. V lost 6 bases to trimming and J lost 6 bases; unmatched junction nucleotides: 7. CDR1 and CDR2 from the germline V gene are SEHNR and FQNEAQ (reference sequence). There are 15 residues in the CDR3. This clonotype has a count of ten or more. What it binds is not known. Study-level findings and limits: Clonotype analysis showed dominance of the ex vivo response by HLA-C-restricted CMV-specific TCR beta clonotypes.

MiXCR, applied by TCRdb to the reads, yields one record per CDR3 protein. The repertoire holds 200,000 to 300,000 distinct CDR3 sequences, with 8% to 9.5% as singletons. This TCR derives from a human donor in good health (CMV status not recorded). Some clones in this sample may be carry-over from other donors' samples. The chain has TRBV7-9 and TRBJ2-1; TRBD2 agrees at 11 bases. The source material was PBMCs. The chain's CDR3 is CASRKTSGGSNEQFF. CDR3 nucleotides: TGTGCCAGCAGAAAAACTAGCGGGGGTAGCAATGAGCAGTTCTTC.